This T cell receptor (beta chain) was retrieved from a study of blood T cell repertoires in COVID-19. The overall study: Spain, Italy and the United States supplied samples that represented acute and convalescent COVID-19.

V lost 2 bases and J lost 3; bases outside the gene matches: 5. The CDR3 is 17 residues long. The germline CDR1 and CDR2 sequences are MGHDK and SYGVNS. TCRdb keeps only in-frame clones here, not all; method: immunoSEQ multiplex PCR. The table includes fewer than 50,000 clones, around 84% detected once. The sequence was obtained from a human donor in a cohort sampled during active COVID-19. Sequenced: peripheral blood. The gene calls are TRBV25-1 and TRBJ2-3, with TRBD2 matching over 13 bases. Here the CDR3 reads CASSESRTSGRTDTQYF. The CDR3 DNA follows: TGTGCCAGCAGTGAAAGTCGGACTAGCGGGAGAACAGATACGCAGTATTTT.